This TCR beta chain was observed in a study of cytomegalovirus exposure and HLA in healthy donors. Overall study results and limits: Upon later analysis, TCR association rates were observed to vary by HLA locus, being highest for DRB1 and lowest for HLA-C. Reported performance of the classifier showed diagnosis of cytomegalovirus status with high specificity and sensitivity.

On this clone: Its target is not known.

The CDR3 has 16 amino acids. V lost 3 bases and J lost 7; bases outside the gene matches: 16. Germline CDR1 and CDR2: SGHNT and YYREEE (reference sequence). The PCR used 60 Vbeta and 13 Jbeta primers. Produced via immunoSEQ multiplex PCR; TCRdb's table is partial and in-frame only. Found here are approximately 170,000 clones, about three quarters of them singletons; the top ten hold roughly 6.4%. Sequencing used PBMCs. The TCR originated in a woman between 40 and 50 years old in good health and CMV-seropositive. The chain couples TRBV5-4 to TRBJ2-7; TRBD2 matches at 7 bases. The CDR3 DNA follows: TGTGCCAGCAGCTCCGCCGGACTAGGAGTGTTGGGTGAGCAGTACTTC. Its protein product is CASSSAGLGVLGEQYF.